The T cell receptor beta chain described here comes from a study of blood T cell repertoires in COVID-19. Study-level information: The samples span acute and convalescent COVID-19 from the United States, Italy and Spain. Sources were T cells, B-cell-depleted T cells, or PBMCs; the material itself was cDNA or gDNA.

V dropped 3 bases and J dropped 2 bases, with 17 bases sitting between them. In germline, CDR1 is KGHSH, CDR2 LQKENI. The CDR3 consists of 16 residues. How the authors handled the data: Estimates of nucleated cell counts were drawn from the amplification of reference gene primers. Profiling relied on immunoSEQ multiplex PCR, and the TCRdb table lists in-frame clones only, not all of them. V and J calls and clone size follow that table, whereas D and trimming were derived from the DNA. The repertoire holds 250,000 to 350,000 clones, about 91% seen once, with roughly 6.9% in the top ten. The sequence derives from a woman aged 25 to 39 who had recovered from COVID-19. The chain couples TRBV18 to TRBJ2-7; a possible D gene is TRBD1 (7 bases). Sequenced: peripheral blood. CDR3 residues: CASSPEGALRPYEQYF. CDR3 DNA: TGTGCCAGCTCACCGGAGGGGGCCCTGAGACCCTACGAGCAGTACTTC.